These 26 T cell receptor beta chains were sequenced from one sample in a study of T cells in narcolepsy. The assay was immunoSEQ multiplex PCR, and TCRdb's table has in-frame clones only and misses some. The sample has 25,000 to 35,000 clones, 82% seen once. Sequencing used CD45RA- memory CD4+ T cells from PBMCs. The receptors here all came from a human donor with narcolepsy.

The count of this clone is one. The chain combines TRBV10-2 with TRBJ2-7; D might be TRBD1 (5 bases). CDR1 is WSHSY and CDR2 is SAAADI in the germline V gene. There are 13 residues in the CDR3. Trimming pared 3 bases from V and 6 bases from J, leaving 12 bases between. CDR3 DNA: TGCGCCAGCAGTGACCGTCAGGGTGGCGAGCAGTACTTC. It yields the protein CASSDRQGGEQYF.

This chain connects TRBV15 to TRBJ2-5; D remains ambiguous. V was shortened by 0 bases and J by 4 bases, with 9 bases between the two germline ends. CDR3 length equals 14 residues. The V gene's germline CDR1 is LNHNV and CDR2 YYDKDF (reference sequence). The CDR3 reads CATSRDGASETQYF. The CDR3, as DNA: TGTGCCACCAGCAGAGATGGAGCCTCAGAGACCCAGTACTTC.

The J gene is TRBJ1-2, the V gene TRBV6-1, with D maybe TRBD1 (6 bases). The length of the CDR3 is 15 residues. From germline, CDR1 is MNHNS and CDR2 SASEGT. Trimming stripped 10 bases from V and 2 bases from J, with 20 bases between. The CDR3 here is CAISVSRGLNYGYTF. CDR3 nucleotide sequence: TGTGCCATTTCGGTCTCCAGGGGCCTGAACTATGGCTACACCTTC.

The genes are TRBV6-1 and TRBJ1-6, with D unresolved. Germline-derived CDR1 and CDR2 are MNHNS and SASEGT. Between the trimmed V and J ends, which lost 7 bases and 7 bases, there was a span of 8 bases. The CDR3 sequence is 12 residues long. The CDR3 reads CASMEGNSPLHF. The CDR3 nucleotides read TGTGCCAGCATGGAGGGCAATTCACCCCTCCACTTT.

The chain is built from TRBV7-2 and TRBJ1-5; perhaps TRBD1 as D (6 bases). The CDR3 spans 15 residues. The V and J ends lost 5 bases and 6 bases respectively, with 17 bases between them. CDR1 is SGHTA and CDR2 is FQGNSA in the germline V gene. The CDR3 sequence is CASSPDTGSSQPQHF. The CDR3 DNA reads as TGTGCCAGCAGCCCAGACACAGGGTCTAGTCAGCCCCAGCATTTT. Based on the CDR3 plus reference TRBV7-2 and TRBJ1-5, the full variable domain is GAGVSQSPSNKVTEKGKDVELRCDPISGHTALYWYRQSLGQGLEFLIYFQGNSAPDKSGLPSDRFSAERTGGSVSTLTIQRTQQEDSAVYLCASSPDTGSSQPQHFGDGTRLSIL.

The chain carries TRBV5-1 and TRBJ1-1; 8 nucleotides agree with TRBD1. The V gene end was trimmed by 5 bases and the J gene end by 0 bases; junction bases not matched to a gene: 6. Germline V gene data show CDR1 as SGHRS and CDR2 as YFSETQ. This CDR3 has 15 amino acids. The CDR3 DNA sequence: TGCGCCAGCAGTCGTGACAGGGGACTGAACACTGAAGCTTTCTTT. Protein product: CASSRDRGLNTEAFF.

The chain uses TRBV18 and TRBJ1-5; D not certain. V lost 3 bases and J lost 0, with 9 bases in between. From germline, CDR1 is KGHSH and CDR2 LQKENI. CDR3 length: 15 residues. CDR3 residues: CASSPEFNSNQPQHF. The CDR3 DNA follows: TGTGCCAGCTCACCCGAATTTAATAGCAATCAGCCCCAGCATTTT.

V and J are TRBV28 and TRBJ1-1, with TRBD1 matching over 9 bases. The CDR3 spans 14 residues. Germline CDR1 and CDR2: MDHEN and SYDVKM. J gave up 5 bases and V 9 bases, and 10 bases lay outside the gene matches. CDR3 amino acids: CASLIGTGRTEAFF. The CDR3 nucleotides read TGTGCCAGTCTAATCGGGACAGGGCGAACTGAAGCTTTCTTT.

This rearrangement joins TRBV6-1 to TRBJ1-4; the match to TRBD1 covers 7 bases. The CDR3 has 15 residues. J gave up 2 bases and V 5 bases, and 5 bases lay outside the gene matches. CDR1 and CDR2 from the germline V gene are MNHNS and SASEGT. Here the CDR3 reads CASSLGGATNEKLFF. In nucleotides, the CDR3 is TGTGCCAGCAGTCTAGGGGGCGCCACTAATGAAAAACTGTTTTTT.

Concerning this clone itself: In the same sample, other DNA sequences code for this CDR3. V is TRBV6-6 and J is TRBJ1-1; D is unclear. The CDR3 has 13 amino acids. The V gene lost 0 bases and the J gene lost 0 bases, with 2 bases spanning the gap. Looked up from germline, CDR1 is MNHNY and CDR2 is SVGAGI (reference sequence). The CDR3 is CASSYSMNTEAFF. The CDR3 DNA is TGTGCCAGCAGTTACTCGATGAACACTGAAGCTTTCTTT.

The chain employs TRBV28 and TRBJ1-2; 7 bases match TRBD1. V gave up 6 bases and J gave up 1 base; unmatched junction bases: 8. Germline CDR1 reads MDHEN; CDR2 reads SYDVKM. This CDR3 spans 15 amino acids. CDR3 sequence reads: CASRGTAGGNYGYTF. The CDR3 DNA reads TGTGCCAGCAGAGGAACGGCAGGGGGTAACTATGGCTACACCTTC.

This clone was recorded once. The chain carries TRBV7-8 and TRBJ1-2; the match to TRBD1 covers 8 bases. Germline V gene sequence: CDR1 SGHVS, CDR2 FQNEAQ. Germline trimming cut 3 bases from V and 3 bases from J; bases unmatched to any gene: 6. The CDR3 covers 15 residues. As DNA, the CDR3 is TGTGCCAGCAGCTTGGACAGGGTGCAAGACTATGGCTACACCTTC. It yields the protein CASSLDRVQDYGYTF. Drawing the rest from reference TRBV7-8 and TRBJ1-2, the complete variable domain is GAGVSQSPRYKVAKRGQDVALRCDPISGHVSLFWYQQALGQGPEFLTYFQNEAQLDKSGLPSDRFFAERPEGSVSTLKIQRTQQEDSAVYLCASSLDRVQDYGYTFGSGTRLTVV.

The chain employs TRBV7-9 and TRBJ2-7, with D perhaps given as TRBD1 or TRBD2 (5 bases each). This CDR3 is 15 amino acids long. Germline-derived CDR1 and CDR2 are SEHNR and FQNEAQ (reference sequence). The V and J ends lost 3 bases and 6 bases respectively, with 18 bases between them. Written as DNA, the CDR3 is TGTGCCAGCAGCTTCCGGGACCCATCATCGGGCGAGCAGTACTTC. Protein sequence: CASSFRDPSSGEQYF.

On this clone itself: At one end, the junction sequence differs from germline, possibly due to a read error. The chain employs TRBV7-9 and TRBJ1-2; a possible D gene is TRBD1 (5 bases). Germline values: CDR1 SEHNR, CDR2 FQNEAQ (reference sequence). The CDR3 loop spans 16 amino acids. The CDR3 DNA follows: TGTGCCAGCAGCTTAAGGGCAGAGGGCCGGGGAGGGGACTACGCCTTC. Its protein product is CASSLRAEGRGGDYAF.

Written as DNA, the CDR3 is TGTGCCAGCAGTTATCTGGGAAGAGGTACCTACGAGCAGTACTTC. Protein product: CASSYLGRGTYEQYF. The chain combines TRBV2 with TRBJ2-7; D is undetermined. The CDR3 covers 15 residues. The V gene's germline CDR1 is SNHLY and CDR2 FYNNEI. With 5 bases removed from V and 2 bases from J, the gap between germline ends came to 16 bases.

The chain recombines TRBV11-2 with TRBJ2-5; no clear D gene. Germline V gene sequence: CDR1 SGHAT, CDR2 FQNNGV. Trimming stripped 1 base from V and 4 bases from J, with 13 bases between. This CDR3 has 15 residues. In DNA, the CDR3 is TGTGCCAGCAGCTTAGCCCCCGGATTTCGAGAGACCCAGTACTTC. Translating it yields CASSLAPGFRETQYF.

This chain connects TRBV5-4 to TRBJ2-1; D may be TRBD1 or TRBD2 (6 bases each). CDR1 SGHNT and CDR2 YYREEE come from the germline V gene (reference sequence). CDR3 size: 14 residues. The germline V and J ends were trimmed by 0 bases and 10 bases, with 14 bases remaining between them. The CDR3: CASSLGRGRNEQFF. The CDR3 DNA reads as TGTGCCAGCAGCTTGGGTCGGGGGCGGAACGAGCAGTTCTTC.

This clone occurred a few times. The sample contains more than one DNA sequence encoding this CDR3. The chain carries TRBV30 and TRBJ1-2; D not resolved. With 3 bases removed from V and 0 bases from J, the gap between germline ends came to 5 bases. This CDR3 has 12 amino acids. CDR1 GTSNPN and CDR2 SVGIG come from the germline V gene (reference sequence). DNA for the CDR3: TGTGCCTGGAGGGGGACTAACTATGGCTACACCTTC. Its translation is CAWRGTNYGYTF.

The chain has TRBV5-1 and TRBJ2-5, with 8 positions matching TRBD1. V lost 2 bases to trimming and J lost 1 base; unmatched junction nucleotides: 4. CDR3 length equals 15 residues. Germline assignment: CDR1 SGHRS and CDR2 YFSETQ. The CDR3 DNA is TGCGCCAGCAGCTTCCGGGACAGGATCCAAGAGACCCAGTACTTC. This sequence encodes CASSFRDRIQETQYF.

The genes are TRBV28 and TRBJ1-3; 7 bases map to TRBD1. The CDR3 totals 14 residues. The trim removed 8 bases at V and 2 bases at J, leaving 6 bases unmatched. Germline lookup yields CDR1 MDHEN and CDR2 SYDVKM. CDR3 protein: CASLGGTAGNTIYF. CDR3 nucleotide sequence: TGTGCCAGCTTGGGGGGGACAGCTGGAAACACCATATATTTT.

The V gene is TRBV28, the J gene TRBJ2-4; D possibly corresponds to TRBD2 (5 bases). CDR1 and CDR2 from the germline V gene are MDHEN and SYDVKM. CDR3 size: 14 residues. The V end lost 2 bases, the J end lost 1 base, and 6 bases lay between the germline ends. In nucleotides, the CDR3 is TGTGCCAGCAGTTTAAGCGGTGCCAAAAACATTCAGTACTTC. Protein: CASSLSGAKNIQYF.

This chain links TRBV5-6 with TRBJ2-7; TRBD1 aligns across 9 bases. V lost 1 base and J lost 4; bases outside the gene matches: 12. Germline V gives CDR1 SGHDT, CDR2 YYEEEE. The CDR3 length is 17 residues. The chain's CDR3 is CASSLYRYRDRAYEQYF. In nucleotides, the CDR3 is TGTGCCAGCAGCTTGTATAGGTACCGGGACAGGGCTTACGAGCAGTACTTC.

V is TRBV5-5 and J is TRBJ2-1; the D gene is possibly TRBD2 (6 bases). Germline V lookup: CDR1 SGHKS, CDR2 YYEKEE (reference sequence). This CDR3 comprises 15 residues. Trimming pared 4 bases from V and 4 bases from J, leaving 15 bases between. The CDR3 bases are TGTGCCAGCAGCGAACGGGAGACCTTATACAATGAGCAGTTCTTC. Its protein is CASSERETLYNEQFF. Looking up the rest from reference TRBV5-5 and TRBJ2-1 gives the full variable domain: DAGVTQSPTHLIKTRGQQVTLRCSPISGHKSVSWYQQVLGQGPQFIFQYYEKEERGRGNFPDRFSARQFPNYSSELNVNALLLGDSALYLCASSERETLYNEQFFGPGTRLTVL.

For the CDR3, the DNA is TGTGCCAGCAGTGAAGGTGGAGGGAGAAACTATGGCTACACCTTC. Translated, it gives CASSEGGGRNYGYTF. V and J are TRBV6-1 and TRBJ1-2; D not certain. V lost 1 base and J lost 2, with 11 bases in between. CDR1 and CDR2 from the germline V gene are MNHNS and SASEGT. The CDR3 covers 15 residues.

In nucleotides, the CDR3 is TGTGCCAGCAGTTTACACGGGACAGGGGAGTTAGCTTTCTTT. Protein: CASSLHGTGELAFF. This rearrangement joins TRBV28 to TRBJ1-1, with 10 bases matching TRBD1. J lost 10 bases, V lost 2 bases, and 7 bases had no gene match. The length of the CDR3 is 14 residues. Germline assignment: CDR1 MDHEN and CDR2 SYDVKM.

The chain combines TRBV28 with TRBJ1-5, with D hard to call. Germline CDR1 is MDHEN and CDR2 is SYDVKM. The CDR3 consists of 16 residues. The ends were cut back, 7 bases at V and 0 bases at J, with 16 bases in the middle. CDR3 coding DNA: TGTGCCAGCACCACCTCGGGGATTTATAGCAATCAGCCCCAGCATTTT. It encodes CASTTSGIYSNQPQHF.